This T cell receptor beta chain came from a study of T cell changes during pregnancy in multiple sclerosis. Measured with immunoSEQ multiplex PCR; TCRdb has only the in-frame clones, and not every one. The sample shows some 70,000 clones, about 89% of them seen only once. V lost 2 bases to trimming and J lost 5 bases, with 9 bases between them. The CDR3 is 13 residues long. Germline CDR1 and CDR2: SNHLY and FYNNEI. This receptor was identified in a female donor with multiple sclerosis, enrolled in a pregnancy study. The chain joins TRBV2 to TRBJ1-1, with D tentatively TRBD1 (5 bases). Here the sequenced sample was peripheral blood, taken in the second trimester of pregnancy. CDR3 protein: CASSEQGGTEAFF. The CDR3 nucleotides read TGTGCCAGCAGTGAACAGGGTGGGACTGAAGCTTTCTTT.